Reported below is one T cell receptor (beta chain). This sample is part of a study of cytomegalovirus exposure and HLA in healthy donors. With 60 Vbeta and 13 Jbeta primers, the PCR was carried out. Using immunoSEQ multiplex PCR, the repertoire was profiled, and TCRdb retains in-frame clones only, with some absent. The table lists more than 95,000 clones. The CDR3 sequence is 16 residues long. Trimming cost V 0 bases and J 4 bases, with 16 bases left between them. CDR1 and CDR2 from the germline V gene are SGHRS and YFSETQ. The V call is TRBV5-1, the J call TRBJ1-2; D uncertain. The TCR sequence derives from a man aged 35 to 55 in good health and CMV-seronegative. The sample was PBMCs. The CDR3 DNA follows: TGCGCCAGCAGCTTGGTTGCGGGCTTCTCCGGCTATGGCTACACCTTC. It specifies CASSLVAGFSGYGYTF.